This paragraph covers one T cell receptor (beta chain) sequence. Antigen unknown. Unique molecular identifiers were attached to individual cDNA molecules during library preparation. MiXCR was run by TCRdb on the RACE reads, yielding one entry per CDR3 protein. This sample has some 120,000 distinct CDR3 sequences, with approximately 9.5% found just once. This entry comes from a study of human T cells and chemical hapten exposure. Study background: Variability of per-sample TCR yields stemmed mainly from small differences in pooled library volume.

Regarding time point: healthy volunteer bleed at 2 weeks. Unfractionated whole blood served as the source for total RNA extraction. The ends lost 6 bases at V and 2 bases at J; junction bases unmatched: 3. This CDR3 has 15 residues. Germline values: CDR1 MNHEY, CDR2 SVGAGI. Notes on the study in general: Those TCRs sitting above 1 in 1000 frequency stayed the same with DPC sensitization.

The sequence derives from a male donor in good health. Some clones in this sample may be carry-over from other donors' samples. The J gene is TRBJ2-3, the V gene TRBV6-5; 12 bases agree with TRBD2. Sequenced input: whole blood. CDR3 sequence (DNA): TGTGCCAGCAGAACTAGCGGGAGGTCCACAGATACGCAGTATTTT. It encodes CASRTSGRSTDTQYF.